What follows describes a single TCR beta chain. The source of the sample is a study of blood T cell repertoires in COVID-19. The overall study: T cells, B-cell-depleted T cells, or PBMCs supplied cDNA or gDNA.

V lost 4 bases, J lost 0 bases, and 12 bases lay in between. Per germline, CDR1 SQVTM and CDR2 ANQGSEA. This CDR3 spans 14 amino acids. Clones were sequenced by immunoSEQ multiplex PCR, and TCRdb holds only the in-frame ones, with some missing. The table has a few hundred thousand clones, around 84% seen once. Input material: peripheral blood. The clonotype comes from a man in his sixties with acute or convalescent COVID-19. This chain uses TRBV29-1 with TRBJ1-1; D is perhaps TRBD1 (5 bases). CDR3 protein: CSVAPGLLNTEAFF. As DNA, the CDR3 is TGCAGCGTTGCCCCGGGACTGCTGAACACTGAAGCTTTCTTT.